The entry that follows covers one TCR beta chain sequence. This entry is derived from a study of blood T cell repertoires in COVID-19. The wider study: Material from acute and convalescent COVID-19 was sourced from the United States, Italy and Spain. PBMCs, B-cell-depleted T cells, or T cells provided the cDNA or gDNA that made up the material.

The CDR3 loop spans 15 amino acids. Germline V lookup: CDR1 LGHDT, CDR2 YNNKEL (reference sequence). The V end lost 5 bases, the J end lost 4 bases, and 17 bases lay between the germline ends. Original processing notes: Amplification of reference gene primers provided the estimated nucleated cell counts. Profiled with immunoSEQ multiplex PCR; TCRdb holds only in-frame clones, not every one. V, J and clone size are taken as reported in that table, and D and trimming were inferred from the DNA itself. The sample yields about 400,000 clones, approximately 90% seen once. V usage is TRBV3-1 (or the pseudogene TRBV3-2) and J usage is TRBJ1-1, with D possibly matching TRBD1 (6 bases). This TCR came from a woman aged 30 to 39 with acute or convalescent COVID-19. The material sequenced was peripheral blood. This CDR3 is CASSSHRAGSTEAFF. The CDR3 region has the DNA TGTGCCAGCAGCAGCCACAGGGCCGGTAGCACTGAAGCTTTCTTT.